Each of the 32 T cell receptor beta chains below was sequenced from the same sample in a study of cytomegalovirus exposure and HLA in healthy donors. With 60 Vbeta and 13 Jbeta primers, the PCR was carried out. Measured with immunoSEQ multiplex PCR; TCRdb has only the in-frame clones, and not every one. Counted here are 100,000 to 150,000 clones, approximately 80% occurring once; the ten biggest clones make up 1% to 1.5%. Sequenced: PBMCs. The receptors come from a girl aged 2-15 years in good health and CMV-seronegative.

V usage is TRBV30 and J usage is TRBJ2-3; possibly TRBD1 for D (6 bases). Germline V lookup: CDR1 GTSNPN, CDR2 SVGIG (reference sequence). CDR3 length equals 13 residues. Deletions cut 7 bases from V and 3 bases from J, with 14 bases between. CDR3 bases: TGTGCCTCCGGGGTAAGGGGGACAGATACGCAGTATTTT. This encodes CASGVRGTDTQYF.

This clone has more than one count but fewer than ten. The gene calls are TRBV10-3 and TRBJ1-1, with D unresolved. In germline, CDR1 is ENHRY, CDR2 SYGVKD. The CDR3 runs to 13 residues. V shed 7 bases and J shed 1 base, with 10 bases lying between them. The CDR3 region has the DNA TGTGCCATCACCTGGAGGGAGAACACTGAAGCTTTCTTT. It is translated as CAITWRENTEAFF.

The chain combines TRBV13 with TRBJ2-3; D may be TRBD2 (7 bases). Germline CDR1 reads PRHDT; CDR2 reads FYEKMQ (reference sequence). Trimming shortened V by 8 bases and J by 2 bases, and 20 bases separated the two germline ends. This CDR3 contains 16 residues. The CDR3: CASALGGAGVTDTQYF. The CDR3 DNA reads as TGTGCCAGCGCTTTAGGGGGGGCGGGAGTCACAGATACGCAGTATTTT. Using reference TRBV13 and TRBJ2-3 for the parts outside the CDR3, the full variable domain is AAGVIQSPRHLIKEKRETATLKCYPIPRHDTVYWYQQGPGQDPQFLISFYEKMQSDKGSIPDRFSAQQFSDYHSELNMSSLELGDSALYFCASALGGAGVTDTQYFGPGTRLTVL.

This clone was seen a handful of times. In DNA, the CDR3 is TGTGCTAGTGGTTTGGGACTAGCGGAAATCACAGATACGCAGTATTTT. Translation gives CASGLGLAEITDTQYF. This chain uses TRBV12-5 with TRBJ2-3; 9 bases map to TRBD2. In germline, CDR1 is LGHNT, CDR2 FRNRAP. V gave up 1 base and J gave up 2 bases; unmatched junction bases: 4. The CDR3 spans 16 residues.

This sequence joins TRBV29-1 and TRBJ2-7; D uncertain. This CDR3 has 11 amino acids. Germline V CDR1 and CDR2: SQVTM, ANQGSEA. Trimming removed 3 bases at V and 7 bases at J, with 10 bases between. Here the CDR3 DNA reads TGCAGCGTTGATGCAGGCCTAGAGCAGTACTTC. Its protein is CSVDAGLEQYF.

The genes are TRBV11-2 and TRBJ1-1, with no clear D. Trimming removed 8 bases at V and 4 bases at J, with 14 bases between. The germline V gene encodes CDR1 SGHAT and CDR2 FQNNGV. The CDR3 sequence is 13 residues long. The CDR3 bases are TGTGCCAGCGCGGGCCCCGGCGGCACTGAAGCTTTCTTT. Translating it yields CASAGPGGTEAFF.

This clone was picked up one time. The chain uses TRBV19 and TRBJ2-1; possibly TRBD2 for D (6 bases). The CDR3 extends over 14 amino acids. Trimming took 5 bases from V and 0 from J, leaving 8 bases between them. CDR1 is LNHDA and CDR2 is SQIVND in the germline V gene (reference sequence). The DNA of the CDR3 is TGTGCCAGTAGTTTAGCGGTCTCCTACAATGAGCAGTTCTTC. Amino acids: CASSLAVSYNEQFF.

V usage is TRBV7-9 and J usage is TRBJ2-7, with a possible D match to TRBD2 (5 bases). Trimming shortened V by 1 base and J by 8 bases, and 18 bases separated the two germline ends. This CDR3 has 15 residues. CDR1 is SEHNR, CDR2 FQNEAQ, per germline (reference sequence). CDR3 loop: CASSLETTPYTKQYF. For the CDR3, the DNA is TGTGCCAGCAGCTTAGAGACTACCCCCTATACGAAGCAGTACTTC. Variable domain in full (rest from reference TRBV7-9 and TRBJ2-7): DTGVSQNPRHKITKRGQNVTFRCDPISEHNRLYWYRQTLGQGPEFLTYFQNEAQLEKSRLLSDRFSAERPKGSFSTLEIQRTEQGDSAMYLCASSLETTPYTKQYFGPGTRLTVT.

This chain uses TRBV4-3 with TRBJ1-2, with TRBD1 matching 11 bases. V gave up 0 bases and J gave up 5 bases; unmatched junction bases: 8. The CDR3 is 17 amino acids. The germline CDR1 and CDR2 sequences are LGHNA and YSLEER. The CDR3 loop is CASSQDLADRGLYGYTF. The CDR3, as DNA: TGCGCCAGCAGCCAAGATTTGGCGGACAGGGGGCTGTATGGCTACACCTTC.

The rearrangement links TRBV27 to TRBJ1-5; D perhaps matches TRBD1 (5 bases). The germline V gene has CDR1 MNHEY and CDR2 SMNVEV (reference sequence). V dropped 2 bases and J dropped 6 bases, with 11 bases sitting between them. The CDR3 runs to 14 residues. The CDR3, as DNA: TGTGCCAGCAGTTTACCAGGGAAAGGTCAGCCCCAGCATTTT. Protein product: CASSLPGKGQPQHF.

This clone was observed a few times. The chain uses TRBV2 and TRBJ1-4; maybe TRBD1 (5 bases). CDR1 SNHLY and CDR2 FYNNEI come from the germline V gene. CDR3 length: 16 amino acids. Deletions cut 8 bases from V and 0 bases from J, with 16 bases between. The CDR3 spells CASAWTGVATNEKLFF. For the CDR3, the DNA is TGTGCCAGCGCATGGACGGGGGTCGCAACTAATGAAAAACTGTTTTTT. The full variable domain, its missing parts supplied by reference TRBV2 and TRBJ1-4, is EPEVTQTPSHQVTQMGQEVILRCVPISNHLYFYWYRQILGQKVEFLVSFYNNEISEKSEIFDDQFSVERPDGSNFTLKIRSTKLEDSAMYFCASAWTGVATNEKLFFGSGTQLSVL.

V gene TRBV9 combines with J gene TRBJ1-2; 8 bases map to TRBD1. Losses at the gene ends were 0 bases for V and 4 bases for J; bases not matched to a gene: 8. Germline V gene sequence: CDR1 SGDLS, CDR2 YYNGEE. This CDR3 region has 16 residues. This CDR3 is CASSVVPRTGSYGYTF. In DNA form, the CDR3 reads TGTGCCAGCAGCGTAGTACCCAGGACAGGGAGCTATGGCTACACCTTC. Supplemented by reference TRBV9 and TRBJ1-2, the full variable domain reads DSGVTQTPKHLITATGQRVTLRCSPRSGDLSVYWYQQSLDQGLQFLIQYYNGEERAKGNILERFSAQQFPDLHSELNLSSLELGDSALYFCASSVVPRTGSYGYTFGSGTRLTVV.

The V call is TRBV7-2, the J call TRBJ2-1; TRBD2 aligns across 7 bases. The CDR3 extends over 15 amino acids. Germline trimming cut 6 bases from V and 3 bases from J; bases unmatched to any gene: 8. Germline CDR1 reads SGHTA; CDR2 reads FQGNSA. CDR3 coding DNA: TGTGCCAGCAGTCGTACTAGCGTTCTCTACAATGAGCAGTTCTTC. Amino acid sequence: CASSRTSVLYNEQFF.

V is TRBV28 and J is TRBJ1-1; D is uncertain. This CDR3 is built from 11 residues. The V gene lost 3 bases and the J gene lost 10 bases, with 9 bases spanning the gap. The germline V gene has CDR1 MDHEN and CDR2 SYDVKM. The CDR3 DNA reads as TGTGCCAGCAGTTTCGCGACATCAGCTTTCTTT. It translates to CASSFATSAFF.

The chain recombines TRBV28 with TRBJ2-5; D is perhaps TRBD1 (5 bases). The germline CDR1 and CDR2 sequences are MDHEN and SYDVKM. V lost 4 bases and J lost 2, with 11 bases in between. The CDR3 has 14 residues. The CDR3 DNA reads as TGTGCCAGCAGTTCGTACAGGCATCAAGAGACCCAGTACTTC. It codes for CASSSYRHQETQYF.

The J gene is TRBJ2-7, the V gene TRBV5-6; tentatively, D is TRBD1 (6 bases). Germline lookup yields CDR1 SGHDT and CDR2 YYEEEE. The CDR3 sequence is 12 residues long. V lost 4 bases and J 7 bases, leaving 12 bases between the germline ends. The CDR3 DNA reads TGTGCCAGCAGCCAAACCAGGGGTGAGCAGTACTTC. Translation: CASSQTRGEQYF.

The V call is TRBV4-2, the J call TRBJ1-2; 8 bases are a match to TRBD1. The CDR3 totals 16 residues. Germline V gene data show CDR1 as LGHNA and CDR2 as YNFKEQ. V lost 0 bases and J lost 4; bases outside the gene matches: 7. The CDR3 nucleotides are TGTGCCAGCAGCCAAGATCAGCGCGACAGGGGCTATGGCTACACCTTC. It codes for CASSQDQRDRGYGYTF.

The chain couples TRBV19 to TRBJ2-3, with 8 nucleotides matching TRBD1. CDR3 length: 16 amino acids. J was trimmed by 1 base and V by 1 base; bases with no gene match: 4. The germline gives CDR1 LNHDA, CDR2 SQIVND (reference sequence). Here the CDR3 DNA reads TGTGCCAGTAGTATAGGTACAGGGGGAGGCACAGATACGCAGTATTTT. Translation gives CASSIGTGGGTDTQYF.

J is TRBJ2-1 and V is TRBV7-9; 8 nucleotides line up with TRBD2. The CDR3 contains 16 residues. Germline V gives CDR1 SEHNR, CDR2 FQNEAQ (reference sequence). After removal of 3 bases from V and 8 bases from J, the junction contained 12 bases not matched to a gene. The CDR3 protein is CASSFTAGVRGDEQFF. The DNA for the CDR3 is TGTGCCAGCAGCTTTACAGCGGGAGTCCGGGGGGATGAGCAGTTCTTC. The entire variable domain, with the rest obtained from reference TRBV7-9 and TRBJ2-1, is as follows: DTGVSQNPRHKITKRGQNVTFRCDPISEHNRLYWYRQTLGQGPEFLTYFQNEAQLEKSRLLSDRFSAERPKGSFSTLEIQRTEQGDSAMYLCASSFTAGVRGDEQFFGPGTRLTVL.

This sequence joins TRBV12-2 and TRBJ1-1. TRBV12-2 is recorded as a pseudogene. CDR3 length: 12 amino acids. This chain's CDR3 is CASRWRVHEAFF. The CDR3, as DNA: TGTGCAAGTCGTTGGCGGGTCCATGAAGCTTTCTTT.

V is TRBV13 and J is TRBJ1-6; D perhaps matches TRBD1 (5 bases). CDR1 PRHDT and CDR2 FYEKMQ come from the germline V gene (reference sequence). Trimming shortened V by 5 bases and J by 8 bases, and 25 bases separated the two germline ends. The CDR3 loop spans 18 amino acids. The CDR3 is CASSGAQYLNAGDSPLHF. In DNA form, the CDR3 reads TGTGCCAGCAGCGGAGCTCAGTATTTAAATGCGGGGGATTCACCCCTCCACTTT.

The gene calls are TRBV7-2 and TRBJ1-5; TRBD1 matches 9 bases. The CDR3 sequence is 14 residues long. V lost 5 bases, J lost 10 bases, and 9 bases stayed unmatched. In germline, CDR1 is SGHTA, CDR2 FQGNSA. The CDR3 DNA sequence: TGTGCCAGCAGCCTTGGGACAGGGAGCGGCCCCCAGCATTTT. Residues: CASSLGTGSGPQHF.

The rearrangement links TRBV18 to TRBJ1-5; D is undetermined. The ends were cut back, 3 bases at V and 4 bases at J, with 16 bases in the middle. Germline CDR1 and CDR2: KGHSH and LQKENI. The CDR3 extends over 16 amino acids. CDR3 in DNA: TGTGCCAGCTCACCCGTTCCCGGAGGTGGAAATCAGCCCCAGCATTTT. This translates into CASSPVPGGGNQPQHF.

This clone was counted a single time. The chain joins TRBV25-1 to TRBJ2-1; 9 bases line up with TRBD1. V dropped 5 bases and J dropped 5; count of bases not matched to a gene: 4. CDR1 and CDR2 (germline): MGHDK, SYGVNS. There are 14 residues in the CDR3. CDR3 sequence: CASSKDRGHNEQFF. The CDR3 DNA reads TGTGCCAGCAGTAAGGACAGGGGCCACAATGAGCAGTTCTTC.

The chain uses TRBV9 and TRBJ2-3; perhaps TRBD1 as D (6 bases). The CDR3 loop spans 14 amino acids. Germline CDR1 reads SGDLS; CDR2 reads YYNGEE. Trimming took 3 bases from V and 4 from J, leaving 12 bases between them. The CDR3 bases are TGTGCCAGCAGCGCCCGACAGGATGCAGATACGCAGTATTTT. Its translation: CASSARQDADTQYF.

CDR3 DNA sequence: TGTGCCAGCAGTTTGGGGACAGGGGCTAGCAATCAGCCCCAGCATTTT. Its translation is CASSLGTGASNQPQHF. This chain connects TRBV27 to TRBJ1-5; 10 bases map to TRBD1. The junction had 2 bases not matched to a gene; V was cut back by 3 bases and J by 0 bases. There are 16 residues in the CDR3. Germline lookup yields CDR1 MNHEY and CDR2 SMNVEV (reference sequence).

The CDR3 nucleotides read TGTGCCAGCAGCGTAGCAGGGGGCCCGAGGGAGCAGTACTTC. The encoded protein is CASSVAGGPREQYF. This sequence joins TRBV9 and TRBJ2-7; 8 positions agree with TRBD1. Germline V CDR1 and CDR2: SGDLS, YYNGEE. V was clipped by 0 bases and J by 7 bases; unmatched bases: 6. The CDR3 runs 14 residues.

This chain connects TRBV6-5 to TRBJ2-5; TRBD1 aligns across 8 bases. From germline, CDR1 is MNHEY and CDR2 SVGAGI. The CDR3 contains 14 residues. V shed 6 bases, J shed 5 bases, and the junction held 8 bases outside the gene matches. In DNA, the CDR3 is TGTGCCAGCAGCCGGGACAGGCGTCGCGAGACCCAGTACTTC. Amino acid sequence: CASSRDRRRETQYF.

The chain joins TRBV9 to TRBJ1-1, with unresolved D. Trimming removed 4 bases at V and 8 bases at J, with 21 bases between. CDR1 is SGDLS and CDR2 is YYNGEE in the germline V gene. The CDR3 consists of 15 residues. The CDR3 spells CASSPGGTGNREAFF. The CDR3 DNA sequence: TGTGCCAGCAGCCCCGGAGGTACCGGGAACAGAGAAGCTTTCTTT.

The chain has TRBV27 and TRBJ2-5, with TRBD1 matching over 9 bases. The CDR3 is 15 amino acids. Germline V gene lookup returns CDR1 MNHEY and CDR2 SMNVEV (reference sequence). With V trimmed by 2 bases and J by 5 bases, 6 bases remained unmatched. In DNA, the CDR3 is TGTGCCAGCAGTTTAAGACAGGGGGTAGGGGAGACCCAGTACTTC. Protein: CASSLRQGVGETQYF.

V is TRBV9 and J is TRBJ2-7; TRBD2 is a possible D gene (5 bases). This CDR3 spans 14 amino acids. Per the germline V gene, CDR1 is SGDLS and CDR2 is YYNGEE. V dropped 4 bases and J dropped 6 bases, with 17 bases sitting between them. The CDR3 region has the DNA TGTGCCAGCAGCCCAGCGGTGGAATCCCCCGAGCAGTACTTC. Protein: CASSPAVESPEQYF.

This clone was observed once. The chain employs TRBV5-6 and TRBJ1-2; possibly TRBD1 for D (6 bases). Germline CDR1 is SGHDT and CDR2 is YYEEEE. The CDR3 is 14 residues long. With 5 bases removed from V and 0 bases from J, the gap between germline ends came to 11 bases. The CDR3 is CASRVQGSNYGYTF. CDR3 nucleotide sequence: TGTGCCAGCAGGGTACAGGGTTCTAACTATGGCTACACCTTC.